The clone carrying this T cell receptor (beta chain) was seen a few times. Its target is not known. The source of the sample is a study of T-cell memory formation after mild COVID-19. TCRdb re-analysed the 5' RACE reads in MiXCR, keeping a single row per CDR3 protein. The table lists under 400,000 distinct CDR3 sequences, around 30% of them singletons, with 13% in the top ten. Study observations and caveats: Balance between CD4 and CD8 was seen in clones contracting day 15 to 85, and a CD4+ lean was seen in later expanders.

Germline CDR1 reads LGHNA; CDR2 reads YNFKEQ. With V trimmed by 0 bases and J by 9 bases, 9 bases remained unmatched. CDR3 length: 16 amino acids. The source material was PBMCs or a T cell subset sorted from them (not recorded which). V and J are TRBV4-2 and TRBJ2-1, with TRBD2 matching over 9 bases. The source is an adult woman who had mild COVID-19 (a few samples of this study predate the infection). Cell type and time point are not known. The CDR3 sequence is CASSQDAAGGPVEQFF. CDR3 nucleotides: TGTGCCAGCAGCCAAGATGCGGCGGGAGGGCCGGTTGAGCAGTTCTTC.